This TCR beta chain was identified in a study of cytomegalovirus exposure and HLA in healthy donors. Notes on the study in general: The authors listed 150 to 200 TCR beta chains as cytomegalovirus-associated.

V dropped 6 bases and J dropped 0 bases, with 14 bases sitting between them. This CDR3 has 15 amino acids. Germline assignment: CDR1 LNHDA and CDR2 SQIVND (reference sequence). About this clone itself: Its target is not known.

Use of 60 Vbeta and 13 Jbeta primers characterized the PCR. Profiling relied on immunoSEQ multiplex PCR, and the TCRdb table lists in-frame clones only, not all of them. This sample yields roughly 170,000 clones, of which about 83% are seen a single time; 4.5% to 5.5% belongs to the top ten. The chain has TRBV19 and TRBJ1-2; possible D gene TRBD1, 5 bases. Sequencing was done on a sample of PBMCs. The TCR sequence derives from a girl between 10 and 17 years old in good health and CMV-seropositive. The DNA for the CDR3 is TGTGCCAGTAGGAGCGGGGGATCCACTAACTATGGCTACACCTTC. It codes for CASRSGGSTNYGYTF. The entire variable domain, with the rest obtained from reference TRBV19 and TRBJ1-2, is as follows: DGGITQSPKYLFRKEGQNVTLSCEQNLNHDAMYWYRQDPGQGLRLIYYSQIVNDFQKGDIAEGYSVSREKKESFPLTVTSAQKNPTAFYLCASRSGGSTNYGYTFGSGTRLTVV.